Shown below are 3 T cell receptor beta chains from a single sample sequenced in a study of shared clonotypes between healthy human individuals. Method: immunoSEQ multiplex PCR; TCRdb's copy keeps in-frame clones and lacks some. The table lists 2 million to 2.5 million clones, nearly 97% of them singletons. Source material: naive CD4+ T cells sorted from blood. Subset noted: CD45RA+ positively selected. The receptors shown here come from a man aged 18 to 29 in good health.

J is TRBJ2-4 and V is TRBV21-1; the table's D gene call, TRBD2, was not cross checked with the DNA. TRBV21-1 is a pseudogene locus. The CDR3 runs 17 residues. The CDR3 spells CASSKGAGILAKNIQYF. The DNA for the CDR3 is TGTGCCAGCAGCAAGGGTGCGGGCATCCTAGCCAAAAACATTCAGTACTTC.

The chain is built from TRBV7-9 and TRBJ2-3, with 7 bases aligning to TRBD1. The germline CDR1 and CDR2 sequences are SEHNR and FQNEAQ (reference sequence). The CDR3 consists of 15 residues. Trimming at V came to 5 bases and at J to 1 base, leaving 6 bases not matched to a gene. In DNA, the CDR3 is TGTGCCAGCAGCAGTGCCGGGACAGGCACAGATACGCAGTATTTT. Protein product: CASSSAGTGTDTQYF.

This sequence joins TRBV5-6 and TRBJ2-5; D unclear. CDR1 SGHDT and CDR2 YYEEEE come from the germline V gene. This CDR3 spans 13 amino acids. The germline V and J ends were trimmed by 4 bases and 5 bases, with 12 bases remaining between them. In DNA, the CDR3 is TGTGCCAGCAGCCTGACTCTCGAGGAGACCCAGTACTTC. Encoded protein: CASSLTLEETQYF.